This record looks at one T cell receptor (beta chain) sequence and its context. The sample is drawn from a study of blood T cell repertoires in COVID-19. Repertoires were generated with immunoSEQ multiplex PCR, while TCRdb's copy carries only in-frame clones and drops some. The data contain 350,000 to 400,000 clones, around 89% of them singletons. Germline CDR1 and CDR2: MGHRA and YSYEKL. CDR3 length equals 15 residues. The ends lost 1 base at V and 3 bases at J; junction bases unmatched: 1. Categorization into cohorts depended on clinical history that participants reported. The sample consisted of PBMCs or T cells enriched from blood (not recorded which). This clonotype was sampled from a woman under 40 with acute COVID-19. This chain links TRBV4-1 with TRBJ2-7, with 12 bases identical to TRBD2. CDR3 sequence (DNA): TGCGCCAGCAGCCAAGGACTAGCGGGGGACTACGAGCAGTACTTC. It encodes CASSQGLAGDYEQYF.